The source of this T cell receptor (beta chain) is a study of cytomegalovirus exposure and HLA in healthy donors. General study points: TCR beta sequences reportedly predicted most subjects' HLA-A and HLA-B alleles accurately. 164 TCR beta chains were listed as cytomegalovirus-associated.

Trimming pared 4 bases from V and 4 bases from J, leaving 14 bases between. The length of the CDR3 is 15 residues. Germline V gene sequence: CDR1 GTSNPN, CDR2 SVGIG (reference sequence). In regard to this clone: The antigen remains unidentified.

Researchers ran the PCR with 60 Vbeta and 13 Jbeta primers. Source study methods: The authors later counted tens of millions of unique TCR beta chains, around 9.9 million of them shared. Assay used: immunoSEQ multiplex PCR; TCRdb lists only in-frame clones, some missing. For V, J and clone size, that table is used; D and trimming come from the DNA. Of around 120,000 clones in the sample, roughly 82% were seen once. The sequence came from a boy aged 10-17 years in good health and CMV-seronegative. The material sequenced was PBMCs. The rearrangement uses TRBV30 and TRBJ2-6; TRBD2 might be the D (5 bases). The DNA of the CDR3 is TGTGCCTGGACCCAGAGGGTCGGCGGGGCCAACGTCCTGACTTTC. Translation: CAWTQRVGGANVLTF.